What follows are 16 T cell receptor beta chains derived from one specimen sequenced in a study of blood T cell repertoires in COVID-19. Assay used: immunoSEQ multiplex PCR; TCRdb lists only in-frame clones, some missing. The data contain 120,000 to 150,000 clones, roughly 85% of them singletons. Sequencing was carried out using peripheral blood. The origin of the receptors is a human donor with acute or convalescent COVID-19. The donor label of this sample is uncertain.

This rearrangement joins TRBV6-5 to TRBJ1-1; D is uncertain. CDR1 and CDR2 (germline): MNHEY, SVGAGI. V was shortened by 2 bases and J by 1 base, with 5 bases between the two germline ends. The CDR3 runs 13 residues. Here the CDR3 reads CASSYIRNTEAFF. The DNA for the CDR3 is TGTGCCAGCAGTTACATCCGGAACACTGAAGCTTTCTTT.

V and J are TRBV9 and TRBJ2-1; no firm D call. Germline values: CDR1 SGDLS, CDR2 YYNGEE. V lost 5 bases and J 3 bases, leaving 12 bases between the germline ends. This CDR3 is built from 14 residues. The CDR3 protein is CASSESTFYNEQFF. CDR3 nucleotide sequence: TGTGCCAGCAGTGAGAGCACTTTCTACAATGAGCAGTTCTTC.

This clone was picked up a small number of times. The genes are TRBV29-1 and TRBJ2-7, with 8 bases lining up with TRBD1. CDR1 is SQVTM and CDR2 is ANQGSEA in the germline V gene. The CDR3 consists of 12 residues. Trimming removed 5 bases from V and 5 bases from J; junction bases left unmatched: 5. The CDR3 bases are TGCAGCGTTAAGACAGGGGTCGACGAGCAGTACTTC. Its protein is CSVKTGVDEQYF.

The chain uses TRBV11-2 and TRBJ1-6, with D possibly TRBD1 on 6 matching bases. Trimming shortened V by 0 bases and J by 13 bases, and 25 bases separated the two germline ends. Germline lookup yields CDR1 SGHAT and CDR2 FQNNGV. The CDR3 length is 18 residues. CDR3: CASSLELSTGTRSFPLHF. CDR3 bases: TGTGCCAGCAGCTTAGAGTTGAGCACCGGGACACGGTCTTTTCCCCTCCACTTT.

The chain uses TRBV30 and TRBJ1-6; 8 positions agree with TRBD1. V lost 5 bases to trimming and J lost 0 bases; unmatched junction nucleotides: 3. Germline-derived CDR1 and CDR2 are GTSNPN and SVGIG (reference sequence). The CDR3 consists of 15 residues. The CDR3 DNA sequence: TGTGCCTGGGGGGACAGGAGCTCCTATAATTCACCCCTCCACTTT. The encoded protein is CAWGDRSSYNSPLHF. Together with reference TRBV30 and TRBJ1-6, the CDR3 gives the full variable domain: SQTIHQWPATLVQPVGSPLSLECTVEGTSNPNLYWYRQAAGRGLQLLFYSVGIGQISSEVPQNLSASRPQDRQFILSSKKLLLSDSGFYLCAWGDRSSYNSPLHFGNGTRLTVT.

The chain couples TRBV11-2 to TRBJ2-1, with TRBD1 as a possible D gene (5 bases). V was cut by 5 bases and J by 6 bases, with 17 bases left in between. Germline CDR1 SGHAT, CDR2 FQNNGV. The CDR3 consists of 15 residues. This chain's CDR3 is CASSPQGAKGNEQFF. CDR3 DNA: TGTGCCAGCAGCCCTCAAGGGGCCAAAGGCAATGAGCAGTTCTTC.

CDR3 region: CASSEWRASAGEQYV. The CDR3 DNA reads TGTGCCAGCAGTGAATGGAGGGCTTCAGCGGGGGAGCAGTACGTC. This chain connects TRBV6-1 to TRBJ2-7, with 7 bases matching TRBD2. Germline V gives CDR1 MNHNS, CDR2 SASEGT. Trimming took 2 bases from V and 7 from J; bases not matched to a gene: 11. The CDR3 sequence is 15 residues long.

The J gene is TRBJ2-6, the V gene TRBV29-1; no clear D. Trimming removed 0 bases at V and 0 bases at J, with 9 bases between. Germline V gives CDR1 SQVTM, CDR2 ANQGSEA. The CDR3 extends over 16 amino acids. The CDR3 here is CSVEDPKPSGANVLTF. The CDR3 bases are TGCAGCGTTGAAGATCCTAAGCCCTCTGGGGCCAACGTCCTGACTTTC.

V gene TRBV7-9 combines with J gene TRBJ1-6, with 8 bases that match TRBD1. There are 15 residues in the CDR3. Trimming removed 0 bases from V and 6 bases from J; junction bases left unmatched: 1. CDR1 SEHNR and CDR2 FQNEAQ come from the germline V gene (reference sequence). CDR3 region: CASSLAGQVNSPLHF. The CDR3 nucleotides read TGTGCCAGCAGCTTAGCGGGACAGGTTAATTCACCCCTCCACTTT.

This chain links TRBV7-2 with TRBJ2-2; D possibly corresponds to TRBD1 (6 bases). This CDR3 has 15 residues. Germline CDR1 reads SGHTA; CDR2 reads FQGNSA. V dropped 5 bases and J dropped 2 bases, with 12 bases sitting between them. CDR3 sequence reads: CASSPQGLNTGELFF. For the CDR3, the DNA is TGTGCCAGCAGCCCGCAGGGGCTAAACACCGGGGAGCTGTTTTTT.

With respect to this clone: Different DNA sequences within this sample yield the same CDR3. The chain links TRBV30 to TRBJ1-6; weak D call: TRBD1 (5 bases). Trimming pared 5 bases from V and 8 bases from J, leaving 10 bases between. The CDR3 length is 12 residues. Germline CDR1 reads GTSNPN; CDR2 reads SVGIG (reference sequence). This CDR3 is CAWGTGHSPLHF. CDR3 in DNA: TGTGCCTGGGGCACAGGCCATTCACCCCTCCACTTT.

As DNA, the CDR3 is TGTGCCAGCAGTGAAGTAGGACAGGGGGCTGGGGAGCTGTTTTTT. Encoded protein: CASSEVGQGAGELFF. The chain joins TRBV2 to TRBJ2-2, with 11 bases lining up with TRBD1. CDR1 SNHLY and CDR2 FYNNEI come from the germline V gene. This CDR3 has 15 residues. V was clipped by 1 base and J by 8 bases; unmatched bases: 3.

The rearrangement links TRBV10-1 to TRBJ1-5, with 7 bases lining up with TRBD1. Per germline, CDR1 WNHNN and CDR2 SYGVQD (reference sequence). The CDR3 contains 18 residues. Trimming took 5 bases from V and 4 from J; bases not matched to a gene: 17. The CDR3 spells CASSRGQDIKGGNQPQHF. CDR3 DNA sequence: TGCGCCAGCAGTCGAGGACAGGACATTAAAGGGGGGAATCAGCCCCAGCATTTT.

This clone was seen just once. The rearrangement joins TRBV4-3 to TRBJ2-7; no definite D call. The length of the CDR3 is 17 residues. V was pared by 0 bases and J by 2 bases, with 17 bases between. Germline loops: CDR1 LGHNA, CDR2 YSLEER. This CDR3 reads CASSQDLARSFAYEQYF. The DNA of the CDR3 is TGCGCCAGCAGCCAAGATCTTGCTAGGAGCTTCGCCTACGAGCAGTACTTC.

The chain uses TRBV19 and TRBJ2-3; the D is unclear. V lost 6 bases and J 4 bases, leaving 17 bases between the germline ends. CDR1 is LNHDA, CDR2 SQIVND, per germline (reference sequence). This CDR3 region has 15 residues. The CDR3 sequence: CASSWREEVADTQYF. The CDR3 coding sequence is TGTGCCAGTAGCTGGAGAGAAGAGGTGGCAGATACGCAGTATTTT.

The gene calls are TRBV5-6 and TRBJ1-2; 9 nucleotides align to TRBD1. Germline V gene sequence: CDR1 SGHDT, CDR2 YYEEEE. This CDR3 is built from 14 residues. After removal of 4 bases from V and 8 bases from J, the junction contained 9 bases not matched to a gene. CDR3 loop: CASSLLQGAGGYTF. CDR3 nucleotide sequence: TGTGCCAGCAGCCTCTTACAGGGGGCTGGAGGCTACACCTTC.